This entry is about one T cell receptor beta chain. Its antigen target is currently unknown. Base qualities are missing; no much larger clone stands one base away. This sample is drawn from a study of PD-1 blockade in classical Hodgkin lymphoma (dated by TCRdb to 2019 to 2021). About the investigation overall: Nivolumab dosing was 3 mg/kg intravenously every 2 weeks, continuing until either disease progression or unacceptable toxicity. To define a peripheral blood immune signature of response to PD-1 blockade in classical Hodgkin lymphoma, the study combined TCR beta sequencing with CyTOF.

Study-wide findings and limitations: A significant rise by C4D1 was seen in CD4+ but not CD8+ TCR diversity (p=0.0027 vs p=0.16), with the rise being most apparent in complete responders (p=0.02). Trial patients achieving complete response had baseline diversity similar to newly diagnosed patients, whereas partial responders and progressors had significantly lower diversity. The study was limited to a single clinical trial cohort, and causes of repertoire differences, possibly disease activity or prior therapy, remained undefined. Lower diversity was seen in patients whose nivolumab began less than 1 year after ASCT, and these patients were left out of later analyses so that immune reconstitution would not confound the results. Newly diagnosed patients were reported to have lower baseline TCR diversity than healthy donors, and relapsed/refractory patients were reported to have lower baseline TCR diversity still.

The junction carries 8 bases between V and J, which are trimmed by 0 bases and 7 bases respectively. Sequences SGDLS (CDR1) and YYNGEE (CDR2) are obtained from the germline V gene. Spanning cysteine to phenylalanine, the CDR3 consists of 13 amino acids. Only the CDR3 region is kept as DNA, spanning 39 bases read in frame from base 1. Genomic DNA was extracted with the Qiagen DNeasy kit from unsorted PBMCs and from negatively selected CD4+ and CD8+ fractions. Using primers that anneal to V and J segments, immunoSEQ multiplex PCR amplified the TCR beta CDR3 regions. A synthetic immune receptor repertoire was used to minimize amplification bias, and remaining bias was computationally removed after sequencing. On the study's bioinformatics: Custom Python scripts were used to quantify repertoire diversity as the Shannon entropy index. The unsorted, CD4+ and CD8+ repertoires were each analyzed separately, with the exception of combined analyses, where CD4+ and CD8+ sequences were merged in silico. A clone was considered expanded if an increase in frequency of at least 2-fold after treatment relative to C1D1 was found, and a pseudocount of 0.5 was applied to clones undetected at baseline. Clones with 0 or 1 copy at C1D1 were defined as singleton clones, while clones with 2 or more copies were defined as non-singleton clones. Clones expanded in unsorted samples were labelled as CD4+, CD8+ or unknown by matching protein sequences in sorted samples from the same patient. Diversity changes from C1D1 to C4D1 were tested in paired samples using Wilcoxon tests. The table was pulled from immuneACCESS by TCRdb, which kept in-frame rearrangements only. Such tables lose some clones; where checked, under half of the loss comes from unresolved V genes, and the rest has no known cause. V and J calls and clone size follow that table, whereas D and trimming were derived from the DNA. This sample has about 14,000 clones in its table, and about 73% of those were observed once. About 23% of the sample belongs to the ten largest clones.

The sample's time point label is to be understood as: cycle 2 day 1 (C2D1) of nivolumab. All trial patients had relapsed after autologous stem cell transplantation, with cohorts A, B and C differing in prior brentuximab vedotin exposure. The trial cohort comprised fewer than 65 patients with relapsed/refractory classical Hodgkin lymphoma whose best overall responses were complete response, partial response or progressive disease. In the multi-cohort phase II CheckMate 205 trial, trial patients received single-agent nivolumab. An independent review committee assessed best overall response by applying the 2007 International Working Group response criteria. Trial PBMCs were collected just before the start of nivolumab (C1D1) and during therapy at cycle 2 day 1 and cycle 4 day 1. Peripheral blood was collected in 8 mL Vacutainer Cell Preparation Tubes, from which PBMCs were isolated by centrifugation and then cryopreserved.

The sequencing here drew on peripheral blood mononuclear cells (PBMCs), taken before the second cycle of nivolumab. The clonotype comes from a human donor with classical Hodgkin lymphoma. Rearrangement joined TRBV9 to TRBJ1-5; TRBD1 is a possible D gene, resting on 5 matching bases. The CDR3 protein is CASSVEGVQPQHF. The DNA reads TGTGCCAGCAGCGTAGAAGGGGTCCAGCCCCAGCATTTT. The variable domain in full, with residues beyond the CDR3 obtained from the reference TRBV9 and TRBJ1-5 genes, is DSGVTQTPKHLITATGQRVTLRCSPRSGDLSVYWYQQSLDQGLQFLIQYYNGEERAKGNILERFSAQQFPDLHSELNLSSLELGDSALYFCASSVEGVQPQHFGDGTRLSIL.